This T cell receptor (beta chain) was captured in a study of T cell changes during pregnancy in multiple sclerosis. Comments on this clone: A read error may explain this, as a much larger clone is one base away.

Germline V CDR1 and CDR2: SGHKS, YYEKEE (reference sequence). V gave up 7 bases and J gave up 5 bases, with 6 bases separating them. This CDR3 is 11 amino acids long. This table comes from immunoSEQ multiplex PCR, and its TCRdb copy is limited to in-frame clones, with some not included. The repertoire holds tens of thousands of clones, with around 90% as singletons. The sample was peripheral blood, taken in the third trimester of pregnancy. This sequence was found in a female donor with multiple sclerosis, enrolled in a pregnancy study. J is TRBJ2-2 and V is TRBV5-5, with D possibly matching TRBD2 (6 bases). For the CDR3, the DNA is TGTGCCAGCCGGGGGACCGGGGAGCTGTTTTTT. As protein: CASRGTGELFF.